Listed below are T cell receptor beta chains from one sample, sequenced in a study of OX40 agonist ivuxolimab in advanced cancers. TCRdb's table, derived via immunoSEQ multiplex PCR, lists solely in-frame clones and lacks some. The repertoire holds roughly 80,000 clones, with over 75% as singletons. The material sequenced was CD4+ or CD8+ T cells sorted from blood, taken in a trial of the OX40 agonist ivuxolimab. The receptors here all came from an adult with an advanced solid tumor such as melanoma, head and neck, liver or kidney cancer. The CDR3 runs from the conserved cysteine through the conserved F or W. D genes are given only for firm matches. Clone size is given for some rows only: seen once, a few or many times, or a class if the clone is expanded.

clone_size	j_call	v_call	d_call	cdr3_aa	cdr3_nt
NA	TRBJ2-1	TRBV10-1	TRBD2	CASSEAALAGVGEQFF	TGCGCCAGCAGTGAGGCTGCACTAGCGGGAGTTGGTGAGCAGTTCTTC
NA	TRBJ1-5	TRBV19	NA	CASSILAGVGQPQHF	TGTGCCAGTAGTATATTGGCAGGGGTGGGTCAGCCCCAGCATTTT
NA	TRBJ2-5	TRBV12-5	NA	CASGGSGSPPRETQYF	TGTGCTAGTGGTGGCTCCGGGTCCCCTCCCAGAGAGACCCAGTACTTC
NA	TRBJ2-7	TRBV5-1	NA	CASSLIGGSGEQYF	TGCGCCAGCAGCTTGATTGGGGGCTCGGGCGAGCAGTACTTC
NA	TRBJ2-7	TRBV18	NA	CASSLQGKPNYEQYF	TGTGCCAGCTCACTACAGGGTAAGCCCAACTACGAGCAGTACTTC
NA	TRBJ2-5	TRBV18	NA	CASSPPSADQETQYF	TGTGCCAGCTCACCACCGTCGGCAGACCAAGAGACCCAGTACTTC
NA	TRBJ2-2	TRBV5-6	NA	CASSFGGQGGSGELFF	TGTGCCAGCAGCTTCGGCGGACAGGGAGGGTCCGGGGAGCTGTTTTTT
NA	TRBJ2-1	TRBV5-6	NA	CASSLAGRDYNEQFF	TGTGCCAGCAGCTTGGCCGGTCGGGACTACAATGAGCAGTTCTTC
NA	TRBJ2-1	TRBV15	NA	CATSRGIGEQFF	TGTGCCACCAGCAGAGGCATCGGTGAGCAGTTCTTC
NA	TRBJ2-3	TRBV10-3	TRBD1	CATRTGGDTDTQYF	TGTGCCACCCGGACAGGGGGGGACACAGATACGCAGTATTTT
few	TRBJ1-4	TRBV5-8	NA	CASSSHGDGYEKLFF	TGTGCCAGCAGCTCCCATGGGGACGGCTATGAAAAACTGTTTTTT
once	TRBJ1-3	TRBV19	NA	CASSLRATNSGNTIYF	TGTGCCAGTAGTCTACGGGCCACTAACTCTGGAAACACCATATATTTT
NA	TRBJ1-4	TRBV28	NA	CASNTPQGYEKLFF	TGTGCCAGCAATACCCCACAGGGATATGAAAAACTGTTTTTT
NA	TRBJ2-2	TRBV2	NA	CASRRERVNTGELFF	TGTGCCAGCAGACGTGAGCGGGTCAACACCGGGGAGCTGTTTTTT
once	TRBJ1-1	TRBV7-6	TRBD1	CASSAGAGTVNTEAFF	TGTGCCAGCAGCGCAGGGGCCGGGACAGTGAACACTGAAGCTTTCTTT
NA	TRBJ2-3	TRBV19	TRBD2	CASSISAGGPPDTQYF	TGTGCCAGTAGTATTTCAGCGGGAGGGCCCCCAGATACGCAGTATTTT
NA	TRBJ2-1	TRBV4-3	TRBD2	CASSQDGASGMAGYNEQFF	TGCGCCAGCAGCCAAGATGGAGCTAGCGGGATGGCGGGGTACAATGAGCAGTTCTTC
NA	TRBJ2-1	TRBV5-5	TRBD2	CASSLALAAYNEQFF	TGTGCCAGCAGCTTGGCGCTAGCGGCTTACAATGAGCAGTTCTTC
few	TRBJ2-7	TRBV11-3	NA	CASSREYEQYF	TGTGCCAGCAGTCGGGAATACGAGCAGTACTTC
once	TRBJ1-1	TRBV4-2	NA	CASSQGRVRSLGTEAFF	TGTGCCAGCAGCCAAGGGAGGGTCAGGAGTTTAGGTACTGAAGCTTTCTTT
NA	TRBJ2-5	TRBV7-2	NA	CASSLALGRGETQYF	TGTGCCAGCAGCTTAGCTTTAGGCAGGGGTGAGACCCAGTACTTC
NA	TRBJ2-3	TRBV10-3	TRBD1	CAIRGQGPKDTQYF	TGTGCCATCAGAGGACAGGGGCCGAAGGATACGCAGTATTTT
NA	TRBJ1-2	TRBV15	NA	CATSIGNVRAGGYTF	TGTGCCACCAGCATAGGTAACGTCAGGGCAGGAGGCTACACCTTC
NA	TRBJ1-3	TRBV19	NA	CASSLQVSGNTIYF	TGTGCCAGTAGTCTGCAGGTCTCTGGAAACACCATATATTTT
once	TRBJ1-5	TRBV19	NA	CASSIRRGAQPQHF	TGTGCCAGTAGTATTCGGCGGGGGGCCCAGCCCCAGCATTTT
NA	TRBJ2-7	TRBV11-3	TRBD1	CASSLTGTLSREQYF	TGTGCCAGCAGCTTGACAGGGACGCTTAGCCGCGAGCAGTACTTC
NA	TRBJ2-7	TRBV27	TRBD1	CASSPRTGAISYEQYF	TGTGCCAGCAGTCCCCGGACAGGGGCGATCTCCTACGAGCAGTACTTC
NA	TRBJ2-1	TRBV5-4	NA	CASSFSEQNEQFF	TGTGCCAGCAGCTTTTCTGAGCAGAATGAGCAGTTCTTC
NA	TRBJ1-1	TRBV29-1	NA	CSVAGGYREGTEAFF	TGCAGCGTGGCTGGGGGCTACAGGGAGGGCACTGAAGCTTTCTTT
NA	TRBJ2-7	TRBV5-4	TRBD2	CASSSNSGSRYEQYF	TGTGCCAGCAGCTCGAATAGCGGGAGTCGTTACGAGCAGTACTTC
NA	TRBJ2-7	TRBV18	NA	CASSPQGSGSDEQYF	TGTGCCAGCTCACCACAGGGGTCTGGGAGCGACGAGCAGTACTTC
NA	TRBJ2-7	TRBV7-9	NA	CASSPWAQANEQYF	TGTGCCAGCAGCCCTTGGGCCCAAGCAAACGAGCAGTACTTC
NA	TRBJ2-1	TRBV19	TRBD2	CASLGGRALDNEQFF	TGTGCCAGTCTTGGGGGGAGGGCCCTGGACAATGAGCAGTTCTTC
NA	TRBJ2-1	TRBV5-1	TRBD2	CASSLDRTSGRHEQFF	TGCGCCAGCAGCTTGGACAGGACTAGCGGGAGACATGAGCAGTTCTTC
NA	TRBJ2-3	TRBV2	NA	CASSDRWSTDTQYF	TGTGCCAGCAGTGACCGATGGAGTACAGATACGCAGTATTTT
NA	TRBJ2-1	TRBV19	TRBD2	CASSTTSGGPGSYNEQFF	TGTGCCAGTAGTACGACTAGCGGGGGCCCCGGCTCCTACAATGAGCAGTTCTTC
NA	TRBJ2-2	TRBV7-8	TRBD1	CASSSFQGDTGELFF	TGTGCCAGCAGCTCCTTTCAGGGGGACACCGGGGAGCTGTTTTTT
NA	TRBJ2-3	TRBV5-6	NA	CASSDDRADTQYF	TGTGCCAGCAGCGACGATCGGGCAGATACGCAGTATTTT
NA	TRBJ2-2	TRBV14	NA	CASSQRRTENTGELFF	TGTGCCAGCAGCCAGCGCCGGACAGAGAACACCGGGGAGCTGTTTTTT
NA	TRBJ2-7	TRBV6-1	TRBD2	CASSARGGLSYEQYF	TGTGCCAGCAGTGCTCGGGGAGGGCTCTCCTACGAGCAGTACTTC
once	TRBJ1-4	TRBV5-1	TRBD1	CASSQGTGSTNEKLFF	TGCGCCAGCAGCCAGGGGACAGGGTCAACTAATGAAAAACTGTTTTTT
NA	TRBJ2-1	TRBV11-2	NA	CASRRWGRGYNEQFF	TGTGCCAGCAGGAGGTGGGGTAGGGGCTACAATGAGCAGTTCTTC
NA	TRBJ2-1	TRBV5-5	TRBD1	CASSAPGTVYNEQFF	TGTGCCAGCAGCGCACCCGGGACAGTATACAATGAGCAGTTCTTC
NA	TRBJ2-1	TRBV18	TRBD2	CASSPGAGRNNEQFF	TGTGCCAGCTCACCAGGAGCGGGACGGAACAATGAGCAGTTCTTC
NA	TRBJ1-5	TRBV18	NA	CASSPEVVSNQPQHF	TGTGCCAGCTCACCAGAGGTGGTGAGCAATCAGCCCCAGCATTTT
NA	TRBJ1-2	TRBV19	NA	CASSLRGYYGYTF	TGTGCCAGTAGTCTAAGGGGCTACTATGGCTACACCTTC
NA	TRBJ1-2	TRBV4-1	NA	CASSQEGNSFIYGYTF	TGCGCCAGCAGCCAAGAAGGCAACAGCTTTATCTATGGCTACACCTTC
few	TRBJ2-7	TRBV28	TRBD2	CASSFRLADLSYEQYF	TGTGCCAGCAGTTTCCGACTAGCGGACCTCTCCTACGAGCAGTACTTC
once	TRBJ2-2	TRBV9	NA	CASSGEGRTTGELFF	TGTGCCAGCAGCGGAGAGGGGAGGACCACCGGGGAGCTGTTTTTT
NA	TRBJ1-6	TRBV4-3	TRBD1	CASSQHRDSGNSPLHF	TGCGCCAGCAGCCAACATCGGGACAGCGGAAATTCACCCCTCCACTTT
NA	TRBJ1-5	TRBV19	TRBD1	CASSMGQISNQPQHF	TGTGCCAGTAGTATGGGACAGATTAGCAATCAGCCCCAGCATTTT
once	TRBJ2-3	TRBV18	TRBD2	CASSPLAGSTDTQYF	TGTGCCAGCTCACCCCTAGCGGGAAGCACAGATACGCAGTATTTT
NA	TRBJ1-1	TRBV18	TRBD1	CASSPGTGLLRTEAFF	TGTGCCAGCTCACCCGGGACAGGCCTTTTGAGAACTGAAGCTTTCTTT
NA	TRBJ1-1	TRBV19	TRBD1	CASSNLQGDTEAFF	TGTGCCAGTAGTAACCTGCAGGGGGACACTGAAGCTTTCTTT
NA	TRBJ2-2	TRBV25-1	NA	CASSLICGNTGELFF	TGTGCCAGCAGTTTAATATGTGGGAACACCGGGGAGCTGTTTTTT
once	TRBJ1-1	TRBV25-1	NA	CASSEYGDYLLTEAFF	TGTGCCAGCAGTGAATATGGGGATTACCTCCTAACTGAAGCTTTCTTT
NA	TRBJ1-6	TRBV10-3	NA	CAISPDSSHSPLHF	TGTGCCATCAGCCCAGACAGTAGTCATTCACCCCTCCACTTT
NA	TRBJ2-7	TRBV11-2	TRBD2	CASSLGGLADEQYF	TGTGCCAGCAGCTTAGGAGGACTAGCTGACGAGCAGTACTTC
NA	TRBJ1-3	TRBV29-1	TRBD1	CSARQGSSGNTIYF	TGCAGCGCAAGACAGGGGAGCTCTGGAAACACCATATATTTT
NA	TRBJ2-6	TRBV5-4	TRBD1	CASSLLRTGAGANVLTF	TGTGCCAGCAGCTTGCTCCGGACAGGGGCTGGGGCCAACGTCCTGACTTTC